Below, 5 T cell receptor beta chains from the same sample are listed, as sequenced in a study of vaccination and CD4 T cells after COVID-19. Treatment of the sample: roughly ten-day PBMC culture with coronavirus spike peptide pools or control peptides (ViraFEST assay). CD4+ T cells that had been cultured provided DNA sequenced with the Oncomine TCR Beta short-read assay. TCRdb analysed the PCR reads with MiXCR anew, one entry per CDR3 protein. The table lists some 21,000 distinct CDR3 sequences, about 44% of them singletons. No antigen is known for these receptors. This specimen consisted of CD4+ T cells from blood, cultured in vitro, obtained before SARS-CoV-2 vaccination. The source is a human donor who had recovered from COVID-19.

The chain couples TRBV6-2 or TRBV6-3 to TRBJ2-3, with TRBD1 as a possible D gene (5 bases). V gave up 4 bases and J gave up 0 bases, with 8 bases separating them. Germline V gene lookup returns CDR1 MNHEY and CDR2 SVGEGT. The CDR3 covers 14 residues. The CDR3 spells CASSSDTSTDTQYF. The CDR3 DNA sequence: TGTGCCAGCAGTTCGGACACCAGCACAGATACGCAGTATTTT.

This clonotype was counted only a few times. The J gene is TRBJ1-2, the V gene TRBV19; D is undetermined. The germline V gene has CDR1 LNHDA and CDR2 SQIVND (reference sequence). V was trimmed by 5 bases and J by 7 bases, leaving 17 bases between them. The CDR3 runs to 14 residues. CDR3 amino acids: CASSALIRAGGYTF. The CDR3 bases are TGTGCCAGTAGTGCCTTAATTCGGGCAGGTGGCTACACCTTC.

This clonotype came up a few times. V gene TRBV18 combines with J gene TRBJ1-1; 7 bases agree with TRBD1. J was trimmed by 5 bases and V by 5 bases; bases with no gene match: 8. Per the germline V gene, CDR1 is KGHSH and CDR2 is LQKENI. This CDR3 comprises 14 residues. Here the CDR3 reads CASSTRRGVTEAFF. CDR3 DNA: TGTGCCAGCTCAACGCGCAGGGGGGTAACTGAAGCTTTCTTT.

The CDR3: CAISERVPYGYTF. The CDR3, as DNA: TGTGCCATCAGTGAACGGGTTCCCTATGGCTACACCTTC. The rearrangement links TRBV10-3 to TRBJ1-2; D ambiguous. CDR3 length: 13 residues. The germline CDR1 and CDR2 sequences are ENHRY and SYGVKD. The V and J ends lost 3 bases and 4 bases respectively, with 9 bases between them.

This chain connects TRBV28 to TRBJ2-2; tentatively, D is TRBD1 or TRBD2 (5 bases each). The CDR3 runs 17 residues. Germline V CDR1 and CDR2: MDHEN, SYDVKM. Trimming took off 4 bases at V and 5 bases at J, with 20 bases between the two ends. The CDR3 spells CASSSIPGAGHTGELFF. In DNA, the CDR3 is TGTGCCAGCAGTTCTATCCCCGGGGCAGGGCATACCGGGGAGCTGTTTTTT.